The 14 T cell receptor beta chains reported below all come from one sample, sequenced in a study of cytomegalovirus exposure and HLA in healthy donors (TCRdb year 2017). Libraries were constructed by the immunoSEQ multiplex PCR assay. A mixture of 60 forward primers for TCR Vbeta segments and 13 reverse primers for TCR Jbeta segments was used in the multiplex PCR. TCRdb obtained this table from immuneACCESS and retained in-frame rearrangements with V and J assigned. These tables miss some clones; where compared with another copy, unresolved V genes account for less than half of the shortfall, and the remainder is unexplained. For this sample there are some 85,000 clones; approximately 80% appear just once. The ten largest account for 3.7% of the sample. The sequenced sample consisted of PBMCs. The receptors stem from a man aged 30 to 39 in good health and CMV-seronegative.

The CDR3 nucleotides are TGTGCCAGCCGACAGGGTAGCTATGGCTACACCTTC. Translating it yields CASRQGSYGYTF. The rearrangement uses TRBV6-1 and TRBJ1-2, with TRBD1 matching over 7 bases. After removal of 8 bases from V and 4 bases from J, the junction contained 4 bases not matched to a gene. Germline V gives CDR1 MNHNS, CDR2 SASEGT. The CDR3 extends over 12 amino acids.

The V and J genes are TRBV27 and TRBJ2-1; 8 nucleotides align to TRBD2. CDR1 MNHEY and CDR2 SMNVEV come from the germline V gene (reference sequence). CDR3 length: 15 amino acids. Unmatched junction bases numbered 9, after V lost 3 bases and J lost 8 bases. DNA of the CDR3: TGTGCCAGCAGTTTGGAGGGACTAGTTTTTTATGAGCAGTTCTTC. Its protein is CASSLEGLVFYEQFF.

The rearrangement joins TRBV7-5 to TRBJ2-7; the table's TRBD2 call for D was not verified on the DNA. TRBV7-5 has pseudogene status. The CDR3 spans 23 residues. CDR3 amino acids: CARSLADRGWFQRGASLAYEQYF. The CDR3 DNA follows: TGTGCCAGAAGCTTAGCTGACAGGGGGTGGTTTCAGCGGGGGGCATCACTTGCCTACGAGCAGTACTTC.

The chain employs TRBV14 and TRBJ1-2, with 7 bases matching TRBD1. CDR3 size: 15 residues. Germline V gene lookup returns CDR1 SGHDN and CDR2 FVKESK. The J segment lost 4 bases and the V segment lost 4 bases, leaving 9 bases of the junction unmatched. CDR3 sequence reads: CASSLGQDASYGYTF. The CDR3 DNA is TGTGCCAGCAGCCTTGGACAGGACGCTTCCTATGGCTACACCTTC.

The CDR3 here is CASSLGALNEQFF. The DNA of the CDR3 is TGTGCCAGCAGCTTAGGCGCCCTCAATGAGCAGTTCTTC. The V call is TRBV7-9, the J call TRBJ2-1; unclear D gene. In germline, CDR1 is SEHNR, CDR2 FQNEAQ (reference sequence). V was trimmed by 1 base and J by 6 bases, leaving 7 bases between them. This CDR3 is built from 13 residues.

The genes are TRBV5-1 and TRBJ1-2; possible D gene TRBD1, 5 bases. This CDR3 has 12 residues. V shed 4 bases and J shed 6 bases, with 10 bases lying between them. Germline values: CDR1 SGHRS, CDR2 YFSETQ. This CDR3 is CASSAGGDGYTF. The CDR3 bases are TGCGCCAGCAGCGCTGGGGGGGATGGCTACACCTTC.

This clone has a handful of counts. V and J are TRBV2 and TRBJ2-2, with 13 bases that match TRBD2. The CDR3 is 15 residues long. Germline-derived CDR1 and CDR2 are SNHLY and FYNNEI. After removal of 7 bases from V and 6 bases from J, the junction contained 5 bases not matched to a gene. The CDR3 spells CASTRLAGGSGELFF. DNA of the CDR3: TGTGCCAGCACTAGACTAGCGGGAGGATCCGGGGAGCTGTTTTTT.

The chain carries TRBV9 and TRBJ1-2, with 9 bases matching TRBD1. J gave up 10 bases and V 0 bases, and 7 bases lay outside the gene matches. This CDR3 has 14 amino acids. Germline V CDR1 and CDR2: SGDLS, YYNGEE. CDR3 DNA: TGTGCCAGCAGCGTAGGGGGACAGGGAAGAGCCTACACCTTC. Its translation: CASSVGGQGRAYTF.

The V gene is TRBV4-3, the J gene TRBJ1-4; no firm D call. V dropped 1 base and J dropped 6 bases, with 9 bases sitting between them. CDR3 length: 14 amino acids. CDR1 is LGHNA, CDR2 YSLEER, per germline. Here the CDR3 reads CASSQALRDEKLFF. The CDR3 coding sequence is TGCGCCAGCAGCCAAGCGTTGAGAGATGAAAAACTGTTTTTT.

The rearrangement uses TRBV7-9 and TRBJ1-4; D possibly corresponds to TRBD1 (5 bases). The CDR3 has 15 residues. CDR1 and CDR2 from the germline V gene are SEHNR and FQNEAQ (reference sequence). Trimming stripped 3 bases from V and 8 bases from J, with 16 bases between. For the CDR3, the DNA is TGTGCCAGCAGCTTCCAGGGAGCGGGGGTGGAAAAACTGTTTTTT. Its protein is CASSFQGAGVEKLFF. The complete variable domain, with remaining parts taken from reference TRBV7-9 and TRBJ1-4, reads DTGVSQNPRHKITKRGQNVTFRCDPISEHNRLYWYRQTLGQGPEFLTYFQNEAQLEKSRLLSDRFSAERPKGSFSTLEIQRTEQGDSAMYLCASSFQGAGVEKLFFGSGTQLSVL.

The chain is built from TRBV11-2 and TRBJ2-1, with D possibly being TRBD2 (5 bases). Germline V gene lookup returns CDR1 SGHAT and CDR2 FQNNGV. V was trimmed by 0 bases and J by 6 bases, leaving 18 bases between them. This CDR3 is built from 17 residues. DNA of the CDR3: TGTGCCAGCAGCTTAGATCCTTCCAGCGGACTCCGCAATGAGCAGTTCTTC. Its protein product is CASSLDPSSGLRNEQFF. Full variable domain (outside the CDR3, taken from reference TRBV11-2 and TRBJ2-1): EAGVAQSPRYKIIEKRQSVAFWCNPISGHATLYWYQQILGQGPKLLIQFQNNGVVDDSQLPKDRFSAERLKGVDSTLKIQPAKLEDSAVYLCASSLDPSSGLRNEQFFGPGTRLTVL.

The rearrangement uses TRBV7-9 and TRBJ2-7, with TRBD1 identical over 8 bases. Looked up from germline, CDR1 is SEHNR and CDR2 is FQNEAQ (reference sequence). This CDR3 is built from 13 residues. V lost 6 bases to trimming and J lost 3 bases; unmatched junction nucleotides: 4. The CDR3 DNA reads TGTGCCAGCAGGAAAGGACAGGGCTACGAGCAGTACTTC. Translation gives CASRKGQGYEQYF.

The chain couples TRBV18 to TRBJ2-1; D ambiguous. Germline V gives CDR1 KGHSH, CDR2 LQKENI. The CDR3 totals 11 residues. Between the trimmed V and J ends, which lost 3 bases and 10 bases, there was a span of 7 bases. This CDR3 is CASSPTLEQFF. The CDR3 region has the DNA TGTGCCAGCTCACCCACTCTGGAGCAGTTCTTC.

The rearrangement uses TRBV28 and TRBJ1-5; TRBD1 aligns across 11 bases. The V gene end was trimmed by 5 bases and the J gene end by 0 bases; junction bases not matched to a gene: 9. The germline CDR1 and CDR2 sequences are MDHEN and SYDVKM. The CDR3 contains 18 residues. The CDR3 region is CASSPLGQGANSNQPQHF. CDR3 bases: TGTGCCAGCAGTCCCCTAGGACAGGGGGCAAATAGCAATCAGCCCCAGCATTTT.